One T cell receptor beta chain is described in this entry. Seattle's cohort entered during active infection and was followed longitudinally. This record comes from a study of blood T cell repertoires in COVID-19. Whole-study context: Both acute and convalescent COVID-19 samples were obtained from the United States, Italy and Spain. The cDNA or gDNA used as material had been derived from T cells, B-cell-depleted T cells, or PBMCs.

In the study's own analysis: Amplification from reference gene primers served as the basis for estimated nucleated cell counts. The data were produced by immunoSEQ multiplex PCR, yet TCRdb's version contains in-frame clones alone and is incomplete. The V and J calls and the clone size are those of that table, but D and trimming were determined from the DNA. The table has 150,000 to 200,000 clones, 70% to 90% seen once; the top ten hold 18%. The CDR3 loop spans 16 amino acids. Trimming removed 6 bases from V and 4 bases from J; junction bases left unmatched: 9. From germline, CDR1 is MGHRA and CDR2 YSYEKL.

The clonotype originates from a person between 70 and 80 years old with COVID-19, enrolled during active disease. Sequenced sample: peripheral blood. The rearrangement links TRBV4-1 to TRBJ2-1, with TRBD2 identical over 10 bases. CDR3 bases: TGCGCCAGCAGGGGATTAGCGGGAGGAGGGTACAATGAGCAGTTCTTC. Translation gives CASRGLAGGGYNEQFF.